Listed below are T cell receptor beta chains from one sample, sequenced in a study of T cell clones after liver transplantation. Clones were sequenced by immunoSEQ multiplex PCR, and TCRdb holds only the in-frame ones, with some missing. The profile shows 20,000 to 25,000 clones, approximately 95% of them singletons. The material was CD8+ T cells from blood, obtained approximately 27 months after liver transplant. The source is a human patient who received a liver transplant. The T cells may partly be graft donor cells. Both conserved end residues are part of each CDR3. The D gene is left open where the match is weak. A row's size may be missing; if present it is once, few, many or a size class.

CDR3nt: TGTGCCAGCAGCTTATCGTCAGGGAGTCTTAACACTGAAGCTTTCTTT; CDR3aa: CASSLSSGSLNTEAFF; abundance: once; v_gene: TRBV7-9; d_gene: NA; j_gene: TRBJ1-1
CDR3nt: TGTGCCAGCAGCCAAAGAGGGGTAATTAGGGGCTCCTACAATGAGCAGTTCTTC; CDR3aa: CASSQRGVIRGSYNEQFF; abundance: NA; v_gene: TRBV14; d_gene: NA; j_gene: TRBJ2-1
CDR3nt: TGTGCCATCAGTGAGCCCGACGGTGAGACCCAGTACTTC; CDR3aa: CAISEPDGETQYF; abundance: NA; v_gene: TRBV10-3; d_gene: NA; j_gene: TRBJ2-5
CDR3nt: TGTGCCAGCAGCTTAGCTTGGTTGGGCGGGGAGCTGTTTTTT; CDR3aa: CASSLAWLGGELFF; abundance: NA; v_gene: TRBV7-8; d_gene: NA; j_gene: TRBJ2-2
CDR3nt: TGTGCCAGCAGTTTAGGGGGGACCTACAATGAGCAGTTCTTC; CDR3aa: CASSLGGTYNEQFF; abundance: NA; v_gene: TRBV27; d_gene: NA; j_gene: TRBJ2-1
CDR3nt: TGTGCCAGCTCACCGACGGGCTACAATGAGCAGTTCTTC; CDR3aa: CASSPTGYNEQFF; abundance: NA; v_gene: TRBV18; d_gene: NA; j_gene: TRBJ2-1
CDR3nt: TGTGCCAGCAGTTTCGTAGATACGCAGTATTTT; CDR3aa: CASSFVDTQYF; abundance: NA; v_gene: TRBV28; d_gene: NA; j_gene: TRBJ2-3
CDR3nt: TGTGCCAGCAGCGTAGGCTCAAGGGAAAACATTCAGTACTTC; CDR3aa: CASSVGSRENIQYF; abundance: once; v_gene: TRBV9; d_gene: NA; j_gene: TRBJ2-4
CDR3nt: TGTGCCAGCAGTGATCCAGGAAACGAGCAGTACTTC; CDR3aa: CASSDPGNEQYF; abundance: NA; v_gene: TRBV6-1; d_gene: NA; j_gene: TRBJ2-7
CDR3nt: TGTGCCAGTAGTAACTTGGCCCAGGATACGCAGTATTTT; CDR3aa: CASSNLAQDTQYF; abundance: NA; v_gene: TRBV19; d_gene: NA; j_gene: TRBJ2-3
CDR3nt: TGTGCCAGCAGTTTATGGTACGGGGGGGGCTATGGCTACACCTTC; CDR3aa: CASSLWYGGGYGYTF; abundance: NA; v_gene: TRBV27; d_gene: NA; j_gene: TRBJ1-2
CDR3nt: TGTGCCAGCAGTTCGACTAGCGGGAGTGAGACCCAGTACTTC; CDR3aa: CASSSTSGSETQYF; abundance: NA; v_gene: TRBV25-1; d_gene: TRBD2; j_gene: TRBJ2-5
CDR3nt: TGTGCCAGCAGTTCCCCACCATACGACTCTGGAAACACCATATATTTT; CDR3aa: CASSSPPYDSGNTIYF; abundance: NA; v_gene: TRBV28; d_gene: NA; j_gene: TRBJ1-3
CDR3nt: TGTGCCAGCAGCTCCAGTGGCTCCACAGATACGCAGTATTTT; CDR3aa: CASSSSGSTDTQYF; abundance: NA; v_gene: TRBV9; d_gene: NA; j_gene: TRBJ2-3
CDR3nt: TGTGCCAGCAGTCTCCCACGGGACAGGGGAGGCAATGAGCAGTTCTTC; CDR3aa: CASSLPRDRGGNEQFF; abundance: NA; v_gene: TRBV7-6; d_gene: TRBD1; j_gene: TRBJ2-1
CDR3nt: TGTGCCAGCAGGGGACAGGGGGCCTACAATGAGCAGTTCTTC; CDR3aa: CASRGQGAYNEQFF; abundance: once; v_gene: TRBV7-9; d_gene: TRBD1; j_gene: TRBJ2-1
CDR3nt: TGTGCCAGCAGTTTTGGGCTAGCCGCCTACGAGCAGTACTTC; CDR3aa: CASSFGLAAYEQYF; abundance: NA; v_gene: TRBV27; d_gene: NA; j_gene: TRBJ2-7
CDR3nt: TGTGCCAGCAGCCCCGGCGGTCCCGAGCAGTACTTC; CDR3aa: CASSPGGPEQYF; abundance: NA; v_gene: TRBV6-5; d_gene: NA; j_gene: TRBJ2-7
CDR3nt: TGTGCCTGGACGGGGCGCTGGGATGAGCAGTTCTTC; CDR3aa: CAWTGRWDEQFF; abundance: NA; v_gene: TRBV30; d_gene: NA; j_gene: TRBJ2-1
CDR3nt: TGTGCCAGCAGTCCTAGCCCCGAGGGATACAAGATGACCCAGTACTTC; CDR3aa: CASSPSPEGYKMTQYF; abundance: once; v_gene: TRBV27; d_gene: NA; j_gene: TRBJ2-5